Listed here is a single T cell receptor (beta chain). This clonotype occurred many times. There is no known antigen for this receptor. No much larger clonotype is one base removed from it; base qualities were not supplied. Libraries of naive CD8 T cells were generated from roughly 20,000 to 1,000,000 sorted cells, with 10%, 30% or 50% of the purified RNA used. Naive CD8 T cells were FACS-sorted as CD8+CD4-CCR7+CD45RA+ on a BD FACSAria II into RLT Plus buffer. To test detection sensitivity, Jurkat RNA equivalent to roughly nine TCR copies was spiked into samples of roughly 18,000-1,000,000 naive CD8 T cells. CD8 T cells were enriched with RosetteSep CD8+ T Cell Enrichment Cocktail and Ficoll-Paque, followed by ACK red cell lysis. The data derive from a study of molecular identifiers for immune sequencing clone quantification (dated by TCRdb to 2016 to 2019). Some background on the complete study: For a replicate experiment, the RNA from either about 20,000 or 100,000 naive CD8 T cells was divided into five aliquots, and four of those aliquots went on to sequencing. This methods study used CD8 T cells to benchmark TCR RNA copy counting and molecular-identifier clustering-based TCR repertoire sequencing (MIDCIRS). Broader findings and caveats from the paper: Spiked-in Jurkat TCR RNA equivalent to a single cell was reported to be detectable even among approximately 1 million naive CD8 T cells. In CMV-specific effector cells, clones with more than 20 RNA copies contained over 97% of molecules, whereas in naive cells such clones contained under 1% of molecules. Highly expanded clone sizes could be underestimated because identical TCR molecules may share a barcode. Modeling estimated 3 to 3.5 recovered TCR RNA copies per cell, compared with 9.5 to 10 by digital PCR, which implies about 32% capture efficiency. When barcode sub-clustering was left out, chimeric consensus sequences inflated TCR diversity, with chimeras reaching as high as 47%. Spiked-in Jurkat TCR RNA (about 10 copies' worth), which is not part of the donor repertoire, was contained in the naive libraries.

The library was built by means of PCR. Data came from an Illumina HiSeq 4000. Preparation of bulk TCR libraries followed a previously described approach, with the TCR primers listed in Table S5. The Qiagen AllPrep DNA/RNA kit was used to purify total RNA. Before any analysis, reads coming from multiple sequencing runs of the same library were combined into one pool. The source study handled its data this way. Reads were retained only if the reads had an exact TCR constant sequence, and the retained reads were trimmed to 150 nt and grouped according to their 12-nt molecular barcodes. Reads within each barcode group were sub-clustered using a 15% Levenshtein threshold, and quality-weighted consensus sequences were constructed for each RNA molecule. Non-functional sequences were excluded, and lower-count sequences lying one edit away from another sequence were also excluded. Based on fitting two negative binomial distributions, any barcode sub-cluster with under 20% of the maximum read count was discarded. The public reads were reanalyzed by TCRdb: fastp trimming at Q25, MiXCR alignment, in-frame beta chains only. Records with the same CDR3 protein are collapsed into one entry carrying the most frequent genes and DNA. The authors' filters were not applied to this entry. Here the sample has over 60,000 distinct CDR3 sequences; about 19% occur a single time. The ten top clones hold over 1.1% of the sample.

Sequenced material: naive CD8+ T cells from blood, with Jurkat cell RNA spiked in. According to the study, the label for this sample's cell subset or site signals: FACS-sorted CD8+CD4-CCR7+CD45RA+ naive T cells. The receptor's source is a human donor in good health. Some libraries in this study had Jurkat cell RNA spiked in.

The CDR3 corresponds to CATSRSRSTDTQYF. Here is the DNA: TGTGCCACCAGCAGATCTCGGAGCACAGATACGCAGTATTTT. The V and J segments used are TRBV15 and TRBJ2-3; no D segment can be confidently identified. V and J are truncated by 2 bases and 0 bases respectively, leaving an intervening sequence of 6 bases. Measured from the cysteine to the phenylalanine, the CDR3 is 14 residues long. The DNA shown is the 42-base CDR3, in frame from base 1. CDR1 and CDR2 were assigned from the germline V gene (reference sequence) as LNHNV and YYDKDF.